This T cell receptor (beta chain) was documented in a study of control samples from healthy donors and cancer patients. Here immunoSEQ multiplex PCR was the method, and the copy in TCRdb shows in-frame clones only, minus some. The repertoire has approximately 100,000 clones, around 88% of them found once; the top ten carry roughly an eighth. The CDR3 is 15 residues long. V dropped 0 bases and J dropped 0 bases, with 8 bases sitting between them. In germline, CDR1 is SGHAT, CDR2 FQNNGV. The chain combines TRBV11-2 with TRBJ1-1; D is perhaps TRBD1 (5 bases). This receptor was obtained from a man aged 25 to 40 in good health. Material: blood. In DNA form, the CDR3 reads TGTGCCAGCAGCTTAGATTCAGGGCTGAACACTGAAGCTTTCTTT. The encoded protein is CASSLDSGLNTEAFF.